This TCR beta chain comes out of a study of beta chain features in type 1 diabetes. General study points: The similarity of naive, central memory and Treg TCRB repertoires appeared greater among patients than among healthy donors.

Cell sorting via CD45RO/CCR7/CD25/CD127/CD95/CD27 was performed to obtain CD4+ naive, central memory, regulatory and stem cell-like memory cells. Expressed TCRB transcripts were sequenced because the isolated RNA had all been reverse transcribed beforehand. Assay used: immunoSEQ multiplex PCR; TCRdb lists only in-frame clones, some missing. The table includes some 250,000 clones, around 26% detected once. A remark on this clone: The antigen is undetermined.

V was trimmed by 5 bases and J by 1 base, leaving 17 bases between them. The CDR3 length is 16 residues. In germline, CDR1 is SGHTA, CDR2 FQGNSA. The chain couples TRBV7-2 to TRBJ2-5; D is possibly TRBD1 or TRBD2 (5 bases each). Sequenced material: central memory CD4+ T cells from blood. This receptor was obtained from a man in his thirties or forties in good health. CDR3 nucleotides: TGTGCCAGCAGCCAACGAGGGACGGAGCCCCAAGAGACCCAGTACTTC. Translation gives CASSQRGTEPQETQYF.